Detailed here is one T cell receptor (beta chain). After removal of 6 bases from V and 3 bases from J, the junction contained 5 bases not matched to a gene. CDR1 is MNHEY and CDR2 is SVGAGI in the germline V gene. The CDR3 is made up of 13 amino acids. The record originates from a study of T cells after yellow fever vaccination. TCRdb reprocessed the 5' RACE reads with MiXCR, giving one entry per CDR3 protein. The sample has approximately 90,000 distinct CDR3 sequences; 4.5% to 6% are singletons. Source: CD8+ T cells sorted from PBMCs, taken 10 days after the yellow fever booster vaccination. The genes are TRBV6-5 and TRBJ2-7; 7 nucleotides agree with TRBD1. The clonotype comes from a man between 18 and 35 years old who received the YFV17D yellow fever vaccine. The CDR3 loop is CASSQGQVYEQYF. The DNA for the CDR3 is TGTGCCAGCAGCCAAGGACAGGTCTACGAGCAGTACTTC.